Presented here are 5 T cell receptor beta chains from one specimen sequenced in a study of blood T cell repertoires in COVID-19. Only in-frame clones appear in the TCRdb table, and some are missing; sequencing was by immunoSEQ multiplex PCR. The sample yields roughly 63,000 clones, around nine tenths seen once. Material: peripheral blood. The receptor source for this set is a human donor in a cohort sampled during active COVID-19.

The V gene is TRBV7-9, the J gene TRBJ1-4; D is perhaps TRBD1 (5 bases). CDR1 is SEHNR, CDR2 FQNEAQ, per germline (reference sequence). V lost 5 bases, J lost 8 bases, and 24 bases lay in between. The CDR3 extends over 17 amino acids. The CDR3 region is CASSTLGGGTGGEKLFF. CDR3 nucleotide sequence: TGTGCCAGCAGCACCCTCGGCGGTGGGACCGGAGGGGAAAAACTGTTTTTT.

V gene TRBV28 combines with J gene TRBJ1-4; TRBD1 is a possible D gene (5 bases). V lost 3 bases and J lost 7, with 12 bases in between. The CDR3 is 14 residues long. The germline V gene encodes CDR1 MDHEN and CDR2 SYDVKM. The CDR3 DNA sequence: TGTGCCAGCAGTTTCGTGGGGCAGGGTGAAAAACTGTTTTTT. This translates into CASSFVGQGEKLFF.

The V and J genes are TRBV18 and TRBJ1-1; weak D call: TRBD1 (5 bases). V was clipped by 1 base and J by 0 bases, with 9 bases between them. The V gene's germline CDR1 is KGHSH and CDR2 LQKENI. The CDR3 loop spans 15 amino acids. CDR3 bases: TGTGCCAGCTCACCACAGGGGAATCTGAACACTGAAGCTTTCTTT. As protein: CASSPQGNLNTEAFF. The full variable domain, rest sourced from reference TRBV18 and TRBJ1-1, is NAGVMQNPRHLVRRRGQEARLRCSPMKGHSHVYWYRQLPEEGLKFMVYLQKENIIDESGMPKERFSAEFPKEGPSILRIQQVVRGDSAAYFCASSPQGNLNTEAFFGQGTRLTVV.

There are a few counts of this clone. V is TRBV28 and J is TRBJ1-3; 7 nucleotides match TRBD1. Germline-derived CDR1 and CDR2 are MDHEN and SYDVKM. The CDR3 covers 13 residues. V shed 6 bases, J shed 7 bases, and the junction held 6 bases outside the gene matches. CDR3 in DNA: TGTGCCAGCAGCCTGGGACAGCTGAACACCATATATTTT. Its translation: CASSLGQLNTIYF.

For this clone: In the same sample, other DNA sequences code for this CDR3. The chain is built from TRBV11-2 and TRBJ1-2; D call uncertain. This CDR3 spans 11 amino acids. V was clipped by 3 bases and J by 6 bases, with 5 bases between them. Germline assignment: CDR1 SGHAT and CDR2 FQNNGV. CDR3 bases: TGTGCCAGCAGCTTCCGTGATGGCTACACCTTC. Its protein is CASSFRDGYTF.